This TCR beta chain was sequenced in a study of blood T cell repertoires in COVID-19. Authors' methods: Estimation of nucleated cell counts relied on the amplification of reference gene primers. Assay: immunoSEQ multiplex PCR; the TCRdb copy retains only in-frame clones and omits some. From that table come the V and J calls and clone size; the DNA was used to work out D and trimming. The repertoire holds over 60,000 clones, roughly 87% seen once, with roughly 8.8% in the top ten. The CDR3 has 16 amino acids. V lost 3 bases and J 4 bases, leaving 16 bases between the germline ends. Germline CDR1 is LGHDT and CDR2 is YNNKEL (reference sequence).

This clonotype was obtained from a man older than 75 with acute or convalescent COVID-19. The sequenced material came from peripheral blood. The chain has TRBV3-1 (or the pseudogene TRBV3-2) and TRBJ1-3, with D hard to call. The CDR3 sequence: CASSQPGQGGGNTIYF. CDR3 bases: TGTGCCAGCAGCCAGCCCGGCCAAGGAGGGGGAAACACCATATATTTT.